This T cell receptor beta chain was captured in a study of OX40 agonist ivuxolimab in advanced cancers. Study-wide context: Ivuxolimab was an agonistic, fully human IgG2 monoclonal antibody directed against OX40 (CD134), a costimulatory receptor. Intravenous ivuxolimab was administered to patients every 2 weeks at six dose levels: 0.01, 0.1, 0.3, 1.5, 3 and 10 mg/kg. Of the approximately 50 dose-escalation patients, hepatocellular carcinoma was present in about 20, melanoma in around 15, renal cell carcinoma in 9 and head and neck cancer in 9. The dose-escalation cohort was roughly 87% male with a mean age of about 65 years, ranging from roughly 20 to 80. Patients were allowed to have had prior anti-PD-1, anti-PD-L1 or anti-CTLA-4 therapy, and approximately 37% of the dose-escalation patients had been treated with checkpoint inhibitors. Partial responses occurred in three dose-escalation patients: two with cutaneous melanoma and one with hepatocellular carcinoma. The point of sequencing TCRbeta in the periphery was to test whether ivuxolimab changed TCR sequence diversity and drove clonal T-cell expansion. The monotherapy dose-escalation portion (N ≈ 56 patients) of the phase I ivuxolimab trial is reported in the paper. Broader findings and caveats from the paper: Low levels of normalized T-cell clonal expansion were also seen in some nonresponding patients. After ivuxolimab, expanded clones were on average more numerous among CD8+ T cells than among CD4+ T cells. Which antigens the clonally expanded peripheral T cells were specific for was not determined. In the 0.1-3.0 mg/kg groups, partial responders were among the patients with the lowest normalized peripheral clonal expansion, particularly in CD8+ T cells. At doses of 0.1 to 3.0 mg/kg, clonal expansion of both CD4+ and CD8+ blood T cells was observed from baseline to week 6.

Concerning this clone: Its target antigen remains unknown. Qualities for individual bases were not recorded, and no much larger clone is one base off.

Patients with a history of autoimmune disease or receiving systemic immunosuppression were excluded from the trial. Peripheral blood for TCR sequencing was drawn from every dose cohort at baseline, at cycle 4 day 1 and at cycle 7 day 1. The samples were taken from a phase I, first-in-human, multicenter, open-label dose-escalation trial of ivuxolimab. Adults with locally advanced or metastatic melanoma, renal cell carcinoma, hepatocellular carcinoma or head and neck squamous cell carcinoma were enrolled in the trial. Before TCR sequencing, CD4+ T cells and CD8+ T cells from peripheral blood were sorted into separate populations. To sequence the TCRbeta CDR3 region, genomic DNA was isolated from the sorted cells. The immunoSEQ Assay was used for sequencing of TCRbeta CDR3 regions. TCRdb provides this immuneACCESS table in a form limited to in-frame rearrangements. Some clones are lacking; in checked studies, under half of them reflect an unresolved V gene, and why the rest are absent is not known. The sample profile shows fewer than 45,000 clones; 80% to 90% of them were found once. Under 0.7% of the sample is held by the ten biggest clonotypes.

After removal of 3 bases from V and 1 base from J, the junction retains 2 bases not matched to a gene. Via the germline V gene, CDR1 is SGDLS and CDR2 YYNGEE. From the cysteine up to the phenylalanine, the CDR3 has a length of 14 residues. The read is trimmed to its CDR3 DNA, 42 bases read in frame from base 1. The rearrangement combines TRBV9 with TRBJ2-7; 9 nucleotides in the junction match TRBD1. The origin of this receptor is an adult with an advanced solid tumor such as melanoma, head and neck, liver or kidney cancer. Source: CD4+ or CD8+ T cells sorted from blood, taken in a trial of the OX40 agonist ivuxolimab. The CDR3 reads CASSATGGSYEQYF. The DNA reads TGTGCCAGCAGCGCGACAGGGGGTTCCTACGAGCAGTACTTC.